The TCR beta chain described here comes from a study of blood T cell repertoires in COVID-19. Whole-study context: PBMCs, B-cell-depleted T cells, or T cells provided the cDNA or gDNA that made up the material.

A word on this clone: This sample includes further DNA sequences coding for the same CDR3.

The data were produced by immunoSEQ multiplex PCR, yet TCRdb's version contains in-frame clones alone and is incomplete. The data contain approximately 210,000 clones, around 88% of them singletons. Per the germline V gene, CDR1 is GTSNPN and CDR2 is SVGIG (reference sequence). The J segment lost 4 bases and the V segment lost 2 bases, leaving 7 bases of the junction unmatched. This CDR3 contains 15 residues. This receptor was obtained from a man aged 18 to 35 with active or convalescent COVID-19. The material sequenced was peripheral blood. The chain has TRBV30 and TRBJ2-1; 8 bases agree with TRBD2. Written as DNA, the CDR3 is TGTGCCTGGAGTTGGGCTAGCGGGCTTTACAATGAGCAGTTCTTC. Protein sequence: CAWSWASGLYNEQFF.